Listed below are T cell receptor beta chains from one sample, sequenced in a study of identical twins. One entry per CDR3 protein results from TCRdb running MiXCR on the 5' RACE reads. The table records around 95,000 distinct CDR3 sequences, 5.9% of them present only once. Sequencing used memory T cells sorted from blood. These TCRs come from a woman aged 50 to 65 in good health. Each CDR3 is given with its conserved first and last residue. A D gene is named only where the DNA matches it firmly. Only some rows state a clone size, as once, few, many or a class for expanded clones.

V gene	J gene	D gene	clone size	CDR3 DNA	CDR3 protein
TRBV20-1	TRBJ1-6	.	many	TGCAGTGCTAGAGATGACCGGCAGGTGATTAATTCACCCCTCCACTTT	CSARDDRQVINSPLHF
TRBV6-1	TRBJ1-5	.	many	TGTGCCAGCAGTGACGGCCATGGTCAGCCCCAGCATTTT	CASSDGHGQPQHF
TRBV20-1	TRBJ1-2	.	.	TGCAGTGCTTCCTTTGGGTTCCGCTACACCTTC	CSASFGFRYTF
TRBV5-1	TRBJ2-6	.	.	TGCGCCAGCAGCTTGGTAGGAGGGCCCGGGGCCAACGTCCTGACTTTC	CASSLVGGPGANVLTF
TRBV5-1	TRBJ1-2	TRBD1	many	TGCGCCAGCAGCTTGGACAGGGGATCGCACTATGGCTACACCTTC	CASSLDRGSHYGYTF
TRBV29-1	TRBJ1-1	.	many	TGCAGCGTTGACCTGTCCAGGTTGAACACTGAAGCTTTCTTT	CSVDLSRLNTEAFF
TRBV24-1	TRBJ2-5	.	many	TGTGCCACCAGTGATAAGAGCATTCAAGAGACCCAGTACTTC	CATSDKSIQETQYF
TRBV11-2	TRBJ2-3	.	many	TGTGCCAGCAGCATTCACACAGATACGCAGTATTTT	CASSIHTDTQYF
TRBV3-1	TRBJ1-5	.	.	TGTGCCAGCAGCCAATTTGCGGGTTTCAATCAGCCCCAGCATTTT	CASSQFAGFNQPQHF
TRBV20-1	TRBJ1-1	.	.	TGCAGTGCTAGGGAGGGCGGGGCCATGAACACTGAAGCTTTCTTT	CSAREGGAMNTEAFF
TRBV4-1	TRBJ2-1	.	many	TGCGCCAGCAGCCAACCGGGCCGACGACATGAGCAGTTCTTC	CASSQPGRRHEQFF
TRBV5-5	TRBJ2-1	.	many	TGTGCCAGCAGCTTTTCTTCCTTCAATGAGCAGTTCTTC	CASSFSSFNEQFF
TRBV28	TRBJ2-1	TRBD1	many	TGTGCCAGCAGTTTTGATGGGACAGGGCTGAATGAGCAGTTCTTC	CASSFDGTGLNEQFF
TRBV3-1	TRBJ1-2	.	many	TGTGCCAGCAGCCAACATTTGGGAGACAGAGGCCATGGCTACACCTTC	CASSQHLGDRGHGYTF
TRBV19	TRBJ1-2	.	few	TGTGCCAGTAGTCGAACTAGGGCTCCTAACTATGGCTACACCTTC	CASSRTRAPNYGYTF
TRBV24-1	TRBJ2-7	TRBD2	many	TGTGCCACCAGTGATCCGACTAGCGGGTTCCACGAGCAGTACTTC	CATSDPTSGFHEQYF
TRBV6-6	TRBJ2-6	TRBD1	.	TGTGCCAGCAGTACCCCCACAGGGGGCACTGGGGCCAACGTCCTGACTTTC	CASSTPTGGTGANVLTF
TRBV5-5	TRBJ2-3	TRBD1	many	TGTGCCAGCAGCTTGGAGGACAGGGCAGCAGATACGCAGTATTTT	CASSLEDRAADTQYF
TRBV19	TRBJ1-5	.	many	TGTGCCAGTAGTTATAGCAATCAGCCCCAGCATTTT	CASSYSNQPQHF
TRBV12-3/TRBV12-4	TRBJ1-5	.	many	TGTGCCAGCAGTTTTGAGAGCCAGCCCCAGCATTTT	CASSFESQPQHF
TRBV2	TRBJ2-2	TRBD1	many	TGTGCCAGGGGGGACAGTATGAACACCGGGGAGCTGTTTTTT	CARGDSMNTGELFF
TRBV19	TRBJ2-4	.	many	TGTGCCAGTACCAATCGCCAGGGAAGCAAAAACATTCAGTACTTC	CASTNRQGSKNIQYF
TRBV5-6	TRBJ2-1	TRBD2	many	TGTGCCAGCAGCGAAGAGGAAAGCGGGAGAGAAAATGAGCAGTTCTTC	CASSEEESGRENEQFF
TRBV5-4	TRBJ1-4	.	.	TGTGCCAGCAGCACGGACAGAAATGAAAAACTGTTTTTT	CASSTDRNEKLFF